The T cell receptor beta chain under discussion was sequenced for a study of T cell responses to AZD1222 COVID-19 vaccine. V lost 0 bases to trimming and J lost 7 bases, with 9 bases between them. CDR1 and CDR2 (germline): KGHDR, SFDVKD. The CDR3 length is 14 residues. Generated by immunoSEQ multiplex PCR, the TCRdb table keeps only in-frame clones and is missing some. The sample carries 83,000 or so clones, 75% to 95% recorded once. The material was peripheral blood, obtained 28 days after the second AZD1222 dose. The clonotype originates from an adult who received the AZD1222 COVID-19 vaccine. V gene TRBV24-1 combines with J gene TRBJ1-5; D remains ambiguous. CDR3 sequence: CATSDLNGGQPQHF. In DNA form, the CDR3 reads TGTGCCACCAGTGATTTGAATGGAGGGCAGCCCCAGCATTTT.